Below, 16 T cell receptor beta chains from the same sample are listed, as sequenced in a study of shared clonotypes between healthy human individuals. This table comes from immunoSEQ multiplex PCR, and its TCRdb copy is limited to in-frame clones, with some not included. The sample consists of around 83,000 clones, 60% to 80% of them appearing once. Sequencing was performed on memory CD8+ T cells sorted from blood. Subset denoted: CD45RO+ cells pooled with CCR7-negative TemRA cells. These receptors originate from a young man in good health.

This clone was seen only a few times. The sample carries other DNA sequences with the same CDR3. The chain is built from TRBV6-1 and TRBJ2-7; D remains ambiguous. The CDR3 is 11 residues long. With 3 bases removed from V and 3 bases from J, the gap between germline ends came to 3 bases. Germline loops: CDR1 MNHNS, CDR2 SASEGT. The CDR3 coding sequence is TGTGCCAGCAGTGAGAGCTACGAGCAGTACTTC. This sequence encodes CASSESYEQYF.

This chain connects TRBV7-8 to TRBJ2-7; D is perhaps TRBD2 (6 bases). This CDR3 spans 12 amino acids. Germline-derived CDR1 and CDR2 are SGHVS and FQNEAQ. Trimming left V 2 bases short and J 5 bases short, with 7 bases between. The CDR3 here is CASSLSGDEQYF. In DNA form, the CDR3 reads TGTGCCAGCAGCTTATCGGGGGACGAGCAGTACTTC.

The gene calls are TRBV5-1 and TRBJ2-1; 8 bases agree with TRBD2. CDR3 length: 13 residues. V gave up 0 bases and J gave up 10 bases; unmatched junction bases: 3. Germline values: CDR1 SGHRS, CDR2 YFSETQ. CDR3 in amino acids: CASSLGAGDEQFF. The DNA for the CDR3 is TGCGCCAGCAGCTTGGGAGCGGGAGACGAGCAGTTCTTC.

This rearrangement joins TRBV28 to TRBJ2-3; D may match TRBD1 or TRBD2 (5 bases each). The germline V gene has CDR1 MDHEN and CDR2 SYDVKM. The CDR3 covers 15 residues. The V end lost 4 bases, the J end lost 4 bases, and 15 bases lay between the germline ends. CDR3 sequence reads: CASSSDSLRADTQYF. Here the CDR3 DNA reads TGTGCCAGCAGTTCCGACAGTTTGAGGGCAGATACGCAGTATTTT.

This clone has only a few counts. This chain joins TRBV6-1 and TRBJ1-2; D remains unclear. This CDR3 has 13 residues. V was cut by 8 bases and J by 2 bases, with 12 bases left in between. CDR1 and CDR2 from the germline V gene are MNHNS and SASEGT. The CDR3 loop reads CASSPSPNYGYTF. Written as DNA, the CDR3 is TGTGCCAGCTCTCCCAGTCCAAACTATGGCTACACCTTC.

The J gene is TRBJ2-1, the V gene TRBV15; possibly TRBD2 for D (5 bases). Per germline, CDR1 LNHNV and CDR2 YYDKDF (reference sequence). The CDR3 is made up of 14 amino acids. Deletions cut 1 base from V and 7 bases from J, with 11 bases between. In nucleotides, the CDR3 is TGTGCCACCAGCAGAGTGGCCCGCGGGAATGAGCAGTTCTTC. This gives the protein CATSRVARGNEQFF.

This chain links TRBV2 with TRBJ2-7; D possibly corresponds to TRBD1 (6 bases). CDR1 SNHLY and CDR2 FYNNEI come from the germline V gene. V lost 6 bases and J 1 base, leaving 10 bases between the germline ends. The CDR3 contains 13 residues. In nucleotides, the CDR3 is TGTGCCAGCAGAACCGGGACATCCTACGAGCAGTACTTC. The encoded protein is CASRTGTSYEQYF.

There are many counts of this clone. Other DNA sequences of this sample code for an identical CDR3. This chain uses TRBV7-9 with TRBJ2-6; D is ambiguous. Germline V CDR1 and CDR2: SEHNR, FQNEAQ (reference sequence). Trimming pared 0 bases from V and 0 bases from J, leaving 6 bases between. The length of the CDR3 is 16 residues. This CDR3 reads CASSLARNSGANVLTF. CDR3 in DNA: TGTGCCAGCAGCTTAGCGCGGAACTCTGGGGCCAACGTCCTGACTTTC.

This clone was seen a few times. The chain carries TRBV5-1 and TRBJ2-3; 7 nucleotides line up with TRBD2. Per germline, CDR1 SGHRS and CDR2 YFSETQ. This CDR3 comprises 14 residues. The V gene end was trimmed by 3 bases and the J gene end by 2 bases; junction bases not matched to a gene: 3. CDR3 DNA: TGCGCCAGCAGCTCCGGACTAGACACAGATACGCAGTATTTT. Translating it yields CASSSGLDTDTQYF. Filled out from reference TRBV5-1 and TRBJ2-3, the complete variable domain reads KAGVTQTPRYLIKTRGQQVTLSCSPISGHRSVSWYQQTPGQGLQFLFEYFSETQRNKGNFPGRFSGRQFSNSRSEMNVSTLELGDSALYLCASSSGLDTDTQYFGPGTRLTVL.

The genes are TRBV4-3 and TRBJ2-6; D not certain. The CDR3 consists of 16 residues. V lost 0 bases and J 0 bases, leaving 6 bases between the germline ends. Per the germline V gene, CDR1 is LGHNA and CDR2 is YSLEER. CDR3 sequence reads: CASSQEPTSGANVLTF. Written as DNA, the CDR3 is TGCGCCAGCAGCCAAGAACCAACCTCTGGGGCCAACGTCCTGACTTTC.

As to this clone: Germline is not matched at one junction end, which may reflect a read error. In nucleotides, the CDR3 is TGCGCCAGCAGCCAAGATGTGACAGATGGAAGCACCATATATTTT. It yields the protein CASSQDVTDGSTIYF. J is TRBJ1-3 and V is TRBV4-3, with D tentatively TRBD1 (5 bases). Germline V gives CDR1 LGHNA, CDR2 YSLEER. The CDR3 runs 15 residues.

This clone was counted between two and nine times. This chain joins TRBV7-9 and TRBJ2-5; 9 bases are a match to TRBD1. The CDR3 is 15 residues long. Germline V gives CDR1 SEHNR, CDR2 FQNEAQ (reference sequence). Unmatched junction bases numbered 9, after V lost 5 bases and J lost 5 bases. The CDR3 DNA reads TGTGCCAGCAGCCATGCTCGGACAGGGGAGGAGACCCAGTACTTC. It is translated as CASSHARTGEETQYF. Looking up the rest from reference TRBV7-9 and TRBJ2-5 gives the full variable domain: DTGVSQNPRHKITKRGQNVTFRCDPISEHNRLYWYRQTLGQGPEFLTYFQNEAQLEKSRLLSDRFSAERPKGSFSTLEIQRTEQGDSAMYLCASSHARTGEETQYFGPGTRLLVL.

V gene TRBV10-3 combines with J gene TRBJ1-1, with 9 bases identical to TRBD1. Losses at the gene ends were 7 bases for V and 6 bases for J; bases not matched to a gene: 6. Germline assignment: CDR1 ENHRY and CDR2 SYGVKD. CDR3 length: 13 residues. The CDR3 DNA reads TGTGCCATCAACCGGGACAGGGAGGCTGAAGCTTTCTTT. Encoded protein: CAINRDREAEAFF.

This clone was counted many times. The chain joins TRBV2 to TRBJ1-1; unclear D gene. V lost 6 bases to trimming and J lost 2 bases, with 4 bases between them. This CDR3 has 11 amino acids. Germline V CDR1 and CDR2: SNHLY, FYNNEI. CDR3 protein: CASSRNTEAFF. In DNA, the CDR3 is TGTGCCAGCAGCAGAAACACTGAAGCTTTCTTT.

The gene calls are TRBV15 and TRBJ2-1; 12 bases fit TRBD2. The V segment lost 0 bases and the J segment 7 bases; nucleotides outside the gene matches: 1. The V gene's germline CDR1 is LNHNV and CDR2 YYDKDF (reference sequence). The CDR3 loop spans 15 amino acids. The CDR3 loop is CATSRDLAGGNEQFF. The CDR3 DNA is TGTGCCACCAGCAGAGATCTAGCGGGAGGGAATGAGCAGTTCTTC. Full variable domain (missing parts from reference TRBV15 and TRBJ2-1): DAMVIQNPRYQVTQFGKPVTLSCSQTLNHNVMYWYQQKSSQAPKLLFHYYDKDFNNEADTPDNFQSRRPNTSFCFLDIRSPGLGDTAMYLCATSRDLAGGNEQFFGPGTRLTVL.

This chain connects TRBV19 to TRBJ2-1, with D hard to call. V shed 0 bases and J shed 3 bases, with 12 bases lying between them. The CDR3 covers 16 residues. From germline, CDR1 is LNHDA and CDR2 SQIVND (reference sequence). DNA of the CDR3: TGTGCCAGTAGTATAGATCACTCGGCGTACTACAATGAGCAGTTCTTC. Translated: CASSIDHSAYYNEQFF.